This T cell receptor beta chain was recovered during a study of breast tumors, draining lymph nodes, adjacent tissues. This clonotype was recorded a few times. Its target is not known. Study-level results: Tumor T cell lymph node origin was a supported hypothesis, not proven. Compared with lymph nodes, tumors were less diverse; compared with nontumor tissue, more. The data were judged consistent with most tumor T cells coming from lymph node and expanding in tumor. Luminal-like breast cancer showed significantly higher tumor–nontumor repertoire similarity than basal-like.

TCRdb used MiXCR to reprocess the multiplex PCR reads, holding one entry per CDR3 protein. The data show approximately 11,000 distinct CDR3 sequences, 35% to 40% seen once. Trimming shortened V by 5 bases and J by 8 bases, and 13 bases separated the two germline ends. Germline V lookup: CDR1 PRHDT, CDR2 FYEKMQ (reference sequence). The CDR3 contains 13 residues. The chain recombines TRBV13 with TRBJ2-4, with D unresolved. The material sequenced was breast tumor tissue. The clonotype comes from a female donor with breast cancer. Some clones in this sample may be carry-over from other donors' samples. The CDR3 loop reads CASSPRRLDIQYF. The CDR3 bases are TGTGCCAGCAGCCCAAGGCGGCTGGACATTCAGTACTTC.